A selection of T cell receptor beta chains follows, all from one sample in a study of T cell responses to AZD1222 COVID-19 vaccine. Only in-frame clones appear in the TCRdb table, and some are missing; sequencing was by immunoSEQ multiplex PCR. The sample consists of some 110,000 clones, over 75% of them appearing once. The specimen comprised peripheral blood, sampled on day 0 of AZD1222 vaccination. Every receptor here comes from an adult in good health. Each CDR3 is given with its conserved first and last residue. The D gene is left open where the match is weak. Size values are once, few and many counts, or a class for expanded clones, and some rows have none.

J,length,V,D,size,CDR3,DNA
TRBJ2-7,14,TRBV5-1,TRBD2,NA,CASSFSGGYLEQYF,TGCGCCAGCAGCTTCAGCGGGGGCTATCTCGAGCAGTACTTC
TRBJ2-2,14,TRBV28,TRBD2,NA,CATGGGGPVGELFF,TGTGCCACCGGCGGGGGAGGGCCGGTCGGGGAGCTGTTTTTT
TRBJ2-3,13,TRBV27,NA,NA,CASSLVLTNTQYF,TGTGCCAGCAGTTTAGTTCTCACGAATACGCAGTATTTT
TRBJ2-7,12,TRBV25-1,NA,once,CASSESRGEQYF,TGTGCCAGCAGTGAATCCCGGGGCGAGCAGTACTTC
TRBJ1-1,13,TRBV6-5,NA,NA,CASSWTVNTEAFF,TGTGCCAGCAGCTGGACAGTTAACACTGAAGCTTTCTTT
TRBJ1-1,13,TRBV7-9,NA,NA,CASSPFGDTEAFF,TGTGCCAGCAGCCCATTCGGGGACACTGAAGCTTTCTTT
TRBJ2-3,15,TRBV27,NA,NA,CATYPMATSTDTQYF,TGTGCCACCTATCCTATGGCGACTAGCACAGATACGCAGTATTTT
TRBJ2-5,14,TRBV6-6,NA,NA,CASSYSDRQETQYF,TGTGCCAGCAGTTACTCTGACAGACAAGAGACCCAGTACTTC
TRBJ1-1,18,TRBV27,NA,NA,CASRYLLRDGRMNTEAFF,TGTGCCAGCAGATACCTACTCCGAGACGGCAGAATGAACACTGAAGCTTTCTTT
TRBJ1-5,13,TRBV11-2,NA,NA,CASSLESWQPQHF,TGTGCCAGCAGCTTAGAATCGTGGCAGCCCCAGCATTTT
TRBJ1-5,16,TRBV2,TRBD1,NA,CASRPDRGPSNQPQHF,TGTGCCAGCAGACCCGACAGGGGGCCTAGCAATCAGCCCCAGCATTTT
TRBJ1-5,17,TRBV4-1,NA,NA,CASSQDSWGISNQPQHF,TGCGCCAGCAGCCAAGATAGCTGGGGAATTAGCAATCAGCCCCAGCATTTT
TRBJ2-1,11,TRBV7-9,NA,NA,CASSLENEQFF,TGTGCCAGCAGCTTAGAGAATGAGCAGTTCTTC
TRBJ2-7,16,TRBV19,NA,NA,CASSNRASVRPYEQYF,TGTGCCAGTAGTAATAGGGCCAGTGTCAGGCCCTACGAGCAGTACTTC
TRBJ1-2,12,TRBV19,NA,NA,CASSIQSSGYTF,TGTGCCAGTAGTATTCAGAGTTCCGGCTACACCTTC
TRBJ2-1,12,TRBV7-2,NA,NA,CASGGDLGEQFF,TGTGCCAGCGGCGGGGACTTGGGTGAGCAGTTCTTC
TRBJ1-6,16,TRBV3-1/TRBV3-2,NA,few,CASSHPSRVSNSPLHF,TGTGCCAGCAGCCACCCCAGCAGAGTGAGCAATTCACCCCTCCACTTT
TRBJ1-5,15,TRBV28,TRBD1,few,CASLTTGGRNQPQHF,TGTGCCAGCCTTACTACAGGGGGACGCAATCAGCCCCAGCATTTT
TRBJ2-2,17,TRBV4-1,NA,NA,CASSQDTGGQRTGELFF,TGCGCCAGCAGCCAAGATACAGGCGGACAGCGTACCGGGGAGCTGTTTTTT
TRBJ1-1,13,TRBV6-5,NA,NA,CASSPGVWTEAFF,TGTGCCAGCAGTCCGGGAGTCTGGACTGAAGCTTTCTTT
TRBJ1-1,15,TRBV9,NA,NA,CASSELAEVRTEAFF,TGTGCCAGCAGTGAGCTCGCAGAAGTTAGGACTGAAGCTTTCTTT
TRBJ1-1,15,TRBV6-5,TRBD1,NA,CASSSTGGAGTEAFF,TGTGCCAGCAGTTCTACAGGGGGCGCAGGAACTGAAGCTTTCTTT
TRBJ2-1,14,TRBV4-2,NA,NA,CASSQAVGDNEQFF,TGTGCCAGCAGCCAAGCGGTTGGGGATAATGAGCAGTTCTTC
TRBJ1-2,15,TRBV28,TRBD1,NA,CASNTRQGRFNGYTF,TGTGCCAGCAATACCCGACAGGGGAGGTTTAATGGCTACACCTTC
TRBJ1-2,13,TRBV7-2,NA,once,CASSLEGRGGYTF,TGTGCCAGCAGCTTAGAGGGGCGGGGTGGCTACACCTTC
TRBJ1-2,13,TRBV30,NA,NA,CAWSLTGLDGYTF,TGTGCCTGGAGTTTGACGGGGCTGGATGGCTACACCTTC
TRBJ1-5,15,TRBV9,NA,NA,CASSPGTQGHQPQHF,TGTGCCAGCAGCCCCGGGACCCAAGGCCATCAGCCCCAGCATTTT
TRBJ1-4,14,TRBV3-1/TRBV3-2,NA,NA,CASSHRRDNEKLFF,TGTGCCAGCAGCCACCGCAGGGATAATGAAAAACTGTTTTTT
TRBJ1-1,13,TRBV12-3/TRBV12-4,NA,once,CASSLEGPLEAFF,TGTGCCAGCAGTTTAGAAGGGCCCCTTGAAGCTTTCTTT
TRBJ1-2,14,TRBV28,NA,NA,CASSQVPNNYGYTF,TGTGCCAGCAGCCAGGTCCCTAATAACTATGGCTACACCTTC
TRBJ2-3,13,TRBV6-5,TRBD1,NA,CAIRDRGTDTQYF,TGTGCCATCCGGGACAGGGGAACAGATACGCAGTATTTT
TRBJ2-7,13,TRBV28,TRBD2,NA,CASTNSGVYEQYF,TGTGCCAGCACTAATAGCGGGGTCTACGAGCAGTACTTC
TRBJ2-7,16,TRBV3-1/TRBV3-2,TRBD2,once,CASSLGGNSGRYEQYF,TGTGCCAGCAGCCTTGGGGGAAATAGCGGGAGGTACGAGCAGTACTTC
TRBJ2-3,16,TRBV13,TRBD2,once,CASSAETSASTDTQYF,TGTGCCAGCAGCGCCGAGACTAGCGCAAGCACAGATACGCAGTATTTT
TRBJ2-1,14,TRBV9,NA,NA,CASSPTYLGTEQFF,TGTGCCAGCAGCCCTACCTATCTAGGTACTGAGCAGTTCTTC
TRBJ2-7,14,TRBV6-1,NA,NA,CASSEDSGSYEQYF,TGTGCCAGCAGTGAAGATAGCGGAAGCTACGAGCAGTACTTC
TRBJ2-3,15,TRBV5-1,NA,NA,CASSLVATSTDTQYF,TGCGCCAGCAGCTTGGTGGCCACCAGCACAGATACGCAGTATTTT
TRBJ2-1,13,TRBV10-3,TRBD1,NA,CAITRDSYNEQFF,TGTGCCATCACCCGGGACAGCTACAATGAGCAGTTCTTC
TRBJ2-5,13,TRBV25-1,NA,NA,CASSDRGQETQYF,TGTGCCAGCAGTGACCGAGGCCAAGAGACCCAGTACTTC
TRBJ2-1,15,TRBV27,TRBD1,NA,CASSGTGGVYNEQFF,TGTGCCAGCAGCGGAACAGGGGGCGTATACAATGAGCAGTTCTTC
TRBJ1-1,14,TRBV6-5,NA,NA,CASSLSLGGTEAFF,TGTGCCAGCAGTCTTTCTTTGGGTGGTACTGAAGCTTTCTTT
TRBJ2-1,15,TRBV30,TRBD1,NA,CAWRPRTGPNNEQFF,TGTGCCTGGAGACCCAGGACAGGGCCTAACAATGAGCAGTTCTTC
TRBJ1-1,17,TRBV27,TRBD1,once,CATSPGTGGLVNTEAFF,TGTGCCACCAGTCCTGGGACAGGGGGCTTGGTGAACACTGAAGCTTTCTTT
TRBJ2-1,15,TRBV10-3,NA,NA,CAISVGLGSYNEQFF,TGTGCCATCAGTGTAGGGCTAGGCTCCTACAATGAGCAGTTCTTC
TRBJ2-1,17,TRBV29-1,TRBD2,NA,CSVEEASGGVFYNEQFF,TGCAGCGTTGAAGAGGCTAGCGGGGGGGTATTCTACAATGAGCAGTTCTTC
TRBJ1-2,15,TRBV30,TRBD1,NA,CASEGQGLSVDGYTF,TGTGCCTCGGAGGGACAGGGGCTGTCGGTGGATGGCTACACCTTC